Below are 27 T cell receptor beta chains sequenced from a single sample in a study of shared clonotypes between healthy human individuals. The repertoire was sequenced with immunoSEQ multiplex PCR; TCRdb's copy has only in-frame clones and lacks some. The data contain around 2,000,000 clones, 95% of them seen just once; the ten biggest clones take up more than 0.1%. Input material: naive CD4+ T cells sorted from blood. Specified subset: CD45RA+ positively selected. Receptors originate from a man between 18 and 35 years old in good health.

J is TRBJ2-7 and V is TRBV28, with D perhaps TRBD2 (6 bases). The CDR3 has 13 amino acids. V lost 7 bases and J lost 2, with 12 bases in between. Germline V CDR1 and CDR2: MDHEN, SYDVKM. Here the CDR3 reads CASIDPGAYEQYF. The CDR3 DNA is TGTGCCAGCATCGACCCGGGGGCCTACGAGCAGTACTTC.

This chain links TRBV19 with TRBJ2-3; 8 nucleotides agree with TRBD1. V lost 4 bases, J lost 6 bases, and 6 bases stayed unmatched. This CDR3 has 14 amino acids. Per the germline V gene, CDR1 is LNHDA and CDR2 is SQIVND (reference sequence). The CDR3 bases are TGTGCCAGTAGTACGGGACAGGTGGGGGATACGCAGTATTTT. It translates to CASSTGQVGDTQYF.

The chain is built from TRBV10-3 and TRBJ2-1; D is possibly TRBD1 (5 bases). Germline V lookup: CDR1 ENHRY, CDR2 SYGVKD. V shed 4 bases and J shed 5 bases, with 9 bases lying between them. This CDR3 is built from 13 residues. The CDR3 reads CAISARQNNEQFF. CDR3 DNA: TGTGCCATCAGTGCTCGACAGAACAATGAGCAGTTCTTC.

The rearrangement joins TRBV10-1 to TRBJ2-7, with D possibly being TRBD1 (5 bases). V was cut by 2 bases and J by 0 bases, with 11 bases left in between. This CDR3 is built from 15 residues. The germline CDR1 and CDR2 sequences are WNHNN and SYGVQD (reference sequence). CDR3 sequence reads: CASSERQGFSYEQYF. CDR3 bases: TGCGCCAGCAGTGAGCGGCAGGGCTTCTCCTACGAGCAGTACTTC.

The V call is TRBV28, the J call TRBJ2-1, with TRBD1 matching over 8 bases. CDR3 length: 13 residues. Trimming removed 8 bases from V and 9 bases from J; junction bases left unmatched: 9. Germline assignment: CDR1 MDHEN and CDR2 SYDVKM. CDR3 DNA sequence: TGTGCCAGCTCGTCAGGGGGCGGATTTGAGCAGTTCTTC. It codes for CASSSGGGFEQFF.

The J gene is TRBJ1-1, the V gene TRBV7-9; 8 bases align to TRBD1. The V gene end was trimmed by 1 base and the J gene end by 4 bases; junction bases not matched to a gene: 11. The CDR3 sequence is 17 residues long. The V gene's germline CDR1 is SEHNR and CDR2 FQNEAQ (reference sequence). The CDR3 region has the DNA TGTGCCAGCAGCTTAGGGGGGTTTTGGACAGGGTTCACTGAAGCTTTCTTT. It encodes CASSLGGFWTGFTEAFF. Full variable domain (remainder filled in from reference TRBV7-9 and TRBJ1-1): DTGVSQNPRHKITKRGQNVTFRCDPISEHNRLYWYRQTLGQGPEFLTYFQNEAQLEKSRLLSDRFSAERPKGSFSTLEIQRTEQGDSAMYLCASSLGGFWTGFTEAFFGQGTRLTVV.

The chain uses TRBV7-2 and TRBJ2-7, with 12 bases identical to TRBD2. The ends lost 5 bases at V and 1 base at J; junction bases unmatched: 15. Germline V gene sequence: CDR1 SGHTA, CDR2 FQGNSA. The CDR3 runs 19 residues. The DNA of the CDR3 is TGTGCCAGCAGCCCCTTCCTAGCGGGAGGGCCCGGTTTTTCCTACGAGCAGTACTTC. It yields the protein CASSPFLAGGPGFSYEQYF.

About this clone itself: The sample holds other DNA sequences that translate to the same CDR3. The genes are TRBV2 and TRBJ2-3; D gene ambiguous. Trimming shortened V by 3 bases and J by 3 bases, and 4 bases separated the two germline ends. CDR3 size: 12 residues. The germline V gene has CDR1 SNHLY and CDR2 FYNNEI. The CDR3 region is CASSEGTDTQYF. The CDR3 DNA reads as TGTGCCAGCAGTGAGGGAACAGATACGCAGTATTTT.

The chain has TRBV5-4 and TRBJ2-1; the match to TRBD2 covers 8 bases. The V gene end was trimmed by 4 bases and the J gene end by 8 bases; junction bases not matched to a gene: 11. Germline-derived CDR1 and CDR2 are SGHNT and YYREEE (reference sequence). CDR3 length equals 15 residues. CDR3 sequence (DNA): TGTGCCAGCAGCCCGGGGACTAGAGATCAAGATGAGCAGTTCTTC. Amino acid sequence: CASSPGTRDQDEQFF.

The chain links TRBV10-3 to TRBJ1-1, with D unresolved. The V gene lost 8 bases and the J gene lost 0 bases, with 13 bases spanning the gap. The V gene's germline CDR1 is ENHRY and CDR2 SYGVKD. The length of the CDR3 is 14 residues. The CDR3 sequence: CAICPDPMNTEAFF. The CDR3 coding sequence is TGTGCCATCTGCCCGGATCCAATGAACACTGAAGCTTTCTTT.

The V and J genes are TRBV28 and TRBJ2-7; D remains unclear. Germline V gene lookup returns CDR1 MDHEN and CDR2 SYDVKM. This CDR3 is 12 amino acids long. Trimming removed 4 bases from V and 1 base from J, with 5 bases in between. CDR3 DNA sequence: TGTGCCAGCAGTTCCCTTTCCTACGAGCAGTACTTC. Translating it yields CASSSLSYEQYF.

This chain uses TRBV30 with TRBJ1-5, with 9 bases lining up with TRBD1. The junction had 6 bases not matched to a gene; V was cut back by 3 bases and J by 9 bases. The germline V gene has CDR1 GTSNPN and CDR2 SVGIG (reference sequence). The CDR3 totals 13 residues. For the CDR3, the DNA is TGTGCCTGGAGCGGGACAGGGCAGGGGCCCCAGCATTTT. Amino acid sequence: CAWSGTGQGPQHF.

Written as DNA, the CDR3 is TGTGCCAGCAGTTTATTCAGCCCCTTGGTTAGCGGGATCTCCTACGAGCAGTACTTC. This encodes CASSLFSPLVSGISYEQYF. The rearrangement joins TRBV27 to TRBJ2-7; TRBD2 aligns across 8 bases. CDR1 is MNHEY, CDR2 SMNVEV, per germline (reference sequence). V shed 1 base, J shed 0 bases, and the junction held 14 bases outside the gene matches. The CDR3 consists of 19 residues.

As to this clone: This may arise from a read error, as a much more abundant clone is one base away. V usage is TRBV5-6 and J usage is TRBJ1-5; 9 bases map to TRBD1. The CDR3 sequence is 14 residues long. CDR1 and CDR2 from the germline V gene are SGHDT and YYEEEE. Trimming removed 3 bases from V and 4 bases from J; junction bases left unmatched: 2. This CDR3 reads CASSWGQGNQPQHF. Here the CDR3 DNA reads TGTGCCAGCAGCTGGGGACAGGGAAATCAGCCCCAGCATTTT.

The chain recombines TRBV2 with TRBJ2-4; D ambiguous. This CDR3 comprises 14 residues. The germline CDR1 and CDR2 sequences are SNHLY and FYNNEI. Trimming took off 2 bases at V and 1 base at J, with 6 bases between the two ends. The CDR3 nucleotides are TGTGCCAGCAGTGAACCGTTGGCCAAAAACATTCAGTACTTC. Translation gives CASSEPLAKNIQYF.

V is TRBV2 and J is TRBJ2-2; 8 bases map to TRBD1. The CDR3 has 15 amino acids. Germline V gives CDR1 SNHLY, CDR2 FYNNEI. With 4 bases clipped from V and 9 bases from J, the junction kept 10 bases outside the gene matches. CDR3 region: CASSARTGFVRELFF. The CDR3 DNA reads TGTGCCAGCAGTGCACGGACAGGGTTCGTCCGGGAGCTGTTTTTT.

The V call is TRBV30, the J call TRBJ2-7; 7 bases align to TRBD2. Trimming cost V 2 bases and J 6 bases; bases outside gene matches: 7. The CDR3 runs 13 residues. Germline V gene data show CDR1 as GTSNPN and CDR2 as SVGIG (reference sequence). The CDR3 region is CAWSKESGTEQYF. CDR3 coding DNA: TGTGCCTGGAGTAAGGAGAGCGGGACCGAGCAGTACTTC.

Details on this clone: Other DNA sequences within the sample encode an identical CDR3. The chain couples TRBV18 to TRBJ1-1; D gene ambiguous. CDR1 is KGHSH and CDR2 is LQKENI in the germline V gene. V was pared by 3 bases and J by 5 bases, with 7 bases between. The CDR3 loop spans 12 amino acids. In nucleotides, the CDR3 is TGTGCCAGCTCACCTTCAGGAACTGAAGCTTTCTTT. Amino acids: CASSPSGTEAFF. Full variable domain (rest looked up from reference TRBV18 and TRBJ1-1): NAGVMQNPRHLVRRRGQEARLRCSPMKGHSHVYWYRQLPEEGLKFMVYLQKENIIDESGMPKERFSAEFPKEGPSILRIQQVVRGDSAAYFCASSPSGTEAFFGQGTRLTVV.

This sequence joins TRBV6-5 and TRBJ2-3; TRBD1 is a possible D gene (6 bases). Germline V CDR1 and CDR2: MNHEY, SVGAGI. CDR3 length: 13 amino acids. V was shortened by 4 bases and J by 2 bases, with 7 bases between the two germline ends. The DNA of the CDR3 is TGTGCCAGCAGTTGGACAGCCACAGATACGCAGTATTTT. Translating gives CASSWTATDTQYF.

The chain employs TRBV30 and TRBJ1-2; D gene uncertain. V lost 2 bases, J lost 7 bases, and 11 bases lay in between. The CDR3 spans 12 residues. The germline CDR1 and CDR2 sequences are GTSNPN and SVGIG (reference sequence). The DNA for the CDR3 is TGTGCCTGGAGTAGAGACATTACTGGCTACACCTTC. This sequence encodes CAWSRDITGYTF.

About this clone itself: The sample contains more than one DNA sequence encoding this CDR3. This chain links TRBV2 with TRBJ2-7; 7 bases are shared with TRBD1. This CDR3 has 13 residues. Germline CDR1 and CDR2: SNHLY and FYNNEI. J gave up 2 bases and V 4 bases, and 2 bases lay outside the gene matches. CDR3 in amino acids: CASSGDSTYEQYF. CDR3 bases: TGTGCCAGCAGTGGGGACAGCACCTACGAGCAGTACTTC. Using reference TRBV2 and TRBJ2-7 for the parts outside the CDR3, the full variable domain is EPEVTQTPSHQVTQMGQEVILRCVPISNHLYFYWYRQILGQKVEFLVSFYNNEISEKSEIFDDQFSVERPDGSNFTLKIRSTKLEDSAMYFCASSGDSTYEQYFGPGTRLTVT.

The rearrangement joins TRBV7-8 to TRBJ1-6; 7 nucleotides agree with TRBD1. The CDR3 consists of 17 residues. Germline CDR1 reads SGHVS; CDR2 reads FQNEAQ. Germline trimming cut 5 bases from V and 9 bases from J; bases unmatched to any gene: 16. CDR3 bases: TGTGCCAGCAGCCTTCTCGTTACCGGGACAGCCGTTTCACCCCTCCACTTT. Protein sequence: CASSLLVTGTAVSPLHF. The entire variable domain, with the rest obtained from reference TRBV7-8 and TRBJ1-6, is as follows: GAGVSQSPRYKVAKRGQDVALRCDPISGHVSLFWYQQALGQGPEFLTYFQNEAQLDKSGLPSDRFFAERPEGSVSTLKIQRTQQEDSAVYLCASSLLVTGTAVSPLHFGNGTRLTVT.

V gene TRBV10-3 combines with J gene TRBJ1-6; TRBD1 agrees at 9 bases. The CDR3 extends over 13 amino acids. Germline values: CDR1 ENHRY, CDR2 SYGVKD. Germline trimming cut 6 bases from V and 8 bases from J; bases unmatched to any gene: 2. The CDR3 DNA reads TGTGCCATCAGGGGGGACAGGGATTCACCCCTCCACTTT. It specifies CAIRGDRDSPLHF.

Comments on this clone: At the DNA level, this CDR3 is encoded by other sequences in the same sample as well. V gene TRBV5-6 combines with J gene TRBJ2-2; D not resolved. V was clipped by 0 bases and J by 1 base, with 4 bases between them. The CDR3 covers 14 residues. Germline V gives CDR1 SGHDT, CDR2 YYEEEE. CDR3 DNA sequence: TGTGCCAGCAGCTTGGGTAGGAACACCGGGGAGCTGTTTTTT. It is translated as CASSLGRNTGELFF. Full variable domain (remainder filled in from reference TRBV5-6 and TRBJ2-2): DAGVTQSPTHLIKTRGQQVTLRCSPKSGHDTVSWYQQALGQGPQFIFQYYEEEERQRGNFPDRFSGHQFPNYSSELNVNALLLGDSALYLCASSLGRNTGELFFGEGSRLTVL.

V usage is TRBV6-1 and J usage is TRBJ1-4; D not resolved. The V end lost 2 bases, the J end lost 0 bases, and 13 bases lay between the germline ends. Germline lookup yields CDR1 MNHNS and CDR2 SASEGT. The CDR3 covers 17 residues. Written as DNA, the CDR3 is TGTGCCAGCAGTGAAATCTGGACTATTTCAACTAATGAAAAACTGTTTTTT. The encoded protein is CASSEIWTISTNEKLFF.

This chain joins TRBV7-2 and TRBJ2-7; TRBD2 is a possible D gene (5 bases). Germline loops: CDR1 SGHTA, CDR2 FQGNSA. Trimming stripped 5 bases from V and 6 bases from J, with 20 bases between. The CDR3 extends over 15 amino acids. The CDR3 sequence: CASSPRGSAVGEQYF. CDR3 nucleotide sequence: TGTGCCAGCAGCCCCCGGGGTAGCGCCGTTGGCGAGCAGTACTTC.

This chain links TRBV11-3 with TRBJ2-3, with 7 nucleotides matching TRBD1. J gave up 5 bases and V 5 bases, and 7 bases lay outside the gene matches. This CDR3 has 14 amino acids. Germline V CDR1 and CDR2: SGHNT, YENEEA. The CDR3 bases are TGTGCCAGCAGCCGAGGGGGCTCGGGAGATACGCAGTATTTT. It encodes CASSRGGSGDTQYF.